The rows below give T cell receptor beta chains drawn from one sample of a study of blood T cell repertoires in COVID-19. The repertoire was sequenced with immunoSEQ multiplex PCR; TCRdb's copy has only in-frame clones and lacks some. The data show around 47,000 clones, approximately 90% seen once. Sequencing was performed on peripheral blood. Receptors were obtained from a woman aged 80 or older in a cohort sampled during active or convalescent COVID-19. The CDR3 runs from the conserved cysteine through the conserved F or W. Fields, in order: D gene, V gene, CDR3 protein. D genes are given only for firm matches.

>TRBD2|TRBV7-7
CASSPLAGGSNNEQFF
>TRBD1|TRBV6-5
CASSSGQSRYYGYTF
>NA|TRBV3-1/TRBV3-2
CASSQTGIGEAFF
>TRBD1|TRBV6-2/TRBV6-3
CASSYSRGPYGYTF
>TRBD1|TRBV5-1
CASSSGQGAGSNQPQHF
>NA|TRBV21-1
CASSKGGTEVYEQYF
>NA|TRBV11-2
CASSLDGSYNEQFF
>NA|TRBV9
CASSVGPGAFETQYF
>TRBD1|TRBV7-2
CASSSRDRGGGYTF
>NA|TRBV10-3
CAITQGIYTEAFF
>TRBD1|TRBV5-8
CASSFRQGRTEAFF
>NA|TRBV4-1
CASSQDESFYNSPLHF
>TRBD1|TRBV5-1
CASSGTEETQYF
>TRBD1|TRBV7-2
CASSPRGLDTGELFF
>NA|TRBV18
CASQYQETQYF
>TRBD2|TRBV7-8
CASSLGGAGGHTDTQYF
>NA|TRBV13
CASSLADNYGYTF
>NA|TRBV7-2
CASSPGGGNQPQHF
>NA|TRBV7-9
CASSSDPPQGTEAFF
>NA|TRBV6-5
CASGPGGSNQPQHF
>NA|TRBV3-1/TRBV3-2
CASSQARGPQHF
>NA|TRBV7-2
CASSLVTGVNTGELFF
>NA|TRBV5-4
CASSLRGGLAFGYTF
>TRBD2|TRBV5-1
CASRRTSALSSTDTQYF
>TRBD1|TRBV10-3
CAISPGQGLGEQYF
>TRBD1|TRBV19
CASSGGQGHQPQHF
>NA|TRBV6-5
CASSYSGGNTEAFF
>TRBD2|TRBV7-8
CASSLELAGGDTGELFF
>TRBD1|TRBV28
CASSPDRVPGNTIYF
>NA|TRBV9
CASSVERGGRNYGYTF
>NA|TRBV5-4
CASSFSGPGDTQYF
>NA|TRBV5-1
CASSSSTGISYEQYF
>TRBD1|TRBV11-2
CASSLTGGFEQFF
>NA|TRBV7-2
CASSLIDGNTIYF
>NA|TRBV27
CASSLWARGTQETQYF
>TRBD1|TRBV6-5
CASTVDRGLAETQYF
>NA|TRBV9
CASSGTTTNEKLFF
>NA|TRBV5-3
CARSLVAYSNQPQHF
>NA|TRBV3-1/TRBV3-2
CASSQDTFNTRRWDSSGGEQFF
>TRBD1|TRBV5-4
CASSKRDRGYAGANVLTF
>TRBD1|TRBV4-2
CASSQMDRGPDTQYF
>NA|TRBV6-2/TRBV6-3
CASSSTLGATEAFF
>TRBD2|TRBV7-9
CASSLGTSGRTNEQFF
>NA|TRBV28
CASSFGRVTNYGYTF
>TRBD2|TRBV10-3
CAISDWRERNNEQFF
>NA|TRBV27
CASSLASASNQPQHF
>TRBD2|TRBV27
CASSLFGGVYQETQYF
>TRBD1|TRBV11-3
CASSPRQGTNYGYTF
>NA|TRBV9
CASSQGTVYNSPLHF
>NA|TRBV6-1
CASSDATVGQPQHF
>NA|TRBV7-9
CASSLGPRIHEQYF
>NA|TRBV10-3
CAISGGGGNTEAFF